Following are 9 T cell receptor beta chains from one sample sequenced in a study of CD8 T cells in Susac syndrome. With random hexamers, reverse transcription was performed on about 0.5 to 1 ug of RNA. In TCRdb, the immunoSEQ multiplex PCR reads were re-called with MiXCR into one record per CDR3 protein. Among some 52,000 distinct CDR3 sequences listed, 93% were seen once. The material sequenced was CD8+ T cells from PBMCs. The receptors were sampled from a human donor with multiple sclerosis.

This chain connects TRBV2 to TRBJ1-2, with 7 bases that match TRBD1. Germline lookup yields CDR1 SNHLY and CDR2 FYNNEI. The trim removed 8 bases at V and 4 bases at J, leaving 4 bases unmatched. The CDR3 sequence is 12 residues long. CDR3 DNA: TGTGCCAGCGGGGACAGTCCCTATGGCTACACCTTC. Amino acids: CASGDSPYGYTF.

The CDR3 bases are TGTGCCAGCACCCTTCCGGCGGGGGTGAACACCGGGGAGCTGTTTTTT. This codes for CASTLPAGVNTGELFF. The V gene is TRBV2, the J gene TRBJ2-2, with 7 bases fitting TRBD2. The V and J ends lost 7 bases and 1 base, in that order; junction bases with no gene match: 9. Germline CDR1 reads SNHLY; CDR2 reads FYNNEI. The CDR3 covers 16 residues.

This chain uses TRBV15 with TRBJ1-5, with 9 bases lining up with TRBD1. Trimming removed 1 base from V and 11 bases from J; junction bases left unmatched: 9. CDR1 LNHNV and CDR2 YYDKDF come from the germline V gene (reference sequence). The CDR3 sequence is 15 residues long. CDR3 amino acids: CATSRGTGAGAAQHF. The CDR3 DNA reads as TGTGCCACCAGCAGAGGGACAGGGGCCGGGGCGGCCCAGCATTTT.

The V call is TRBV4-3, the J call TRBJ2-5; D not certain. The CDR3 is 15 amino acids. V lost 3 bases and J 4 bases, leaving 15 bases between the germline ends. In germline, CDR1 is LGHNA, CDR2 YSLEER. CDR3 DNA: TGCGCCAGCAGCCAGGATCTCGGCGAGTCAGAGACCCAGTACTTC. Translating gives CASSQDLGESETQYF.

The genes are TRBV2 and TRBJ1-2, with D possibly matching TRBD1 (6 bases). The CDR3 consists of 15 residues. V was pared by 3 bases and J by 6 bases, with 17 bases between. Looked up from germline, CDR1 is SNHLY and CDR2 is FYNNEI. The CDR3 spells CASSDFRGRVHGYTF. Written as DNA, the CDR3 is TGTGCCAGCAGTGATTTCCGGGGGCGCGTCCATGGCTACACCTTC. The variable domain in full, with the rest retrieved from reference TRBV2 and TRBJ1-2, is EPEVTQTPSHQVTQMGQEVILRCVPISNHLYFYWYRQILGQKVEFLVSFYNNEISEKSEIFDDQFSVERPDGSNFTLKIRSTKLEDSAMYFCASSDFRGRVHGYTFGSGTRLTVV.

The V call is TRBV9, the J call TRBJ2-7, with 7 bases fitting TRBD2. Germline V lookup: CDR1 SGDLS, CDR2 YYNGEE. With 1 base clipped from V and 2 bases from J, the junction kept 3 bases outside the gene matches. The CDR3 extends over 14 amino acids. The CDR3: CASSVFGLAYEQYF. The CDR3 DNA sequence: TGTGCCAGCAGCGTATTTGGACTAGCCTACGAGCAGTACTTC.

The sample holds one count of this clonotype. The genes are TRBV28 and TRBJ2-7; TRBD2 aligns across 8 bases. V gave up 3 bases and J gave up 0 bases; unmatched junction bases: 16. The CDR3 is made up of 19 amino acids. Germline CDR1 reads MDHEN; CDR2 reads SYDVKM. This CDR3 reads CASSLGAAAAGGPSYEQYF. The CDR3 bases are TGTGCCAGCAGTTTGGGAGCCGCAGCCGCGGGGGGCCCCTCCTACGAGCAGTACTTC.

The rearrangement links TRBV7-9 to TRBJ2-1; no clear D. The CDR3 is 17 residues long. Germline values: CDR1 SEHNR, CDR2 FQNEAQ (reference sequence). Trimming left V 4 bases short and J 0 bases short, with 16 bases between. CDR3 nucleotides: TGTGCCAGCAGCTCTCCCCTGAGAAAAAGCTCCTACAATGAGCAGTTCTTC. The encoded protein is CASSSPLRKSSYNEQFF.

The chain employs TRBV29-1 and TRBJ1-2; D ambiguous. The CDR3 loop spans 16 amino acids. Germline V gene lookup returns CDR1 SQVTM and CDR2 ANQGSEA. Trimming stripped 7 bases from V and 1 base from J, with 22 bases between. The CDR3 DNA reads as TGCAGCGCTCACCCCGACCCGAGAGGGAGTAACTATGGCTACACCTTC. Protein: CSAHPDPRGSNYGYTF.